This T cell receptor (beta chain) is from a study of T cell responses to AZD1222 COVID-19 vaccine. Points from the study as a whole: Repertoire sampling was restricted to post-peak T cell response timepoints.

The repertoire was sequenced with immunoSEQ multiplex PCR; TCRdb's copy has only in-frame clones and lacks some. The sample shows 120,000 or so clones, over 75% of them seen only once. This CDR3 is 15 amino acids long. Germline-derived CDR1 and CDR2 are MGHRA and YSYEKL. With 0 bases clipped from V and 5 bases from J, the junction kept 6 bases outside the gene matches. As for this clone: The target antigen is unknown.

This sequence joins TRBV4-1 and TRBJ2-7; the match to TRBD1 covers 8 bases. The sequence was collected from an adult in good health. The sequencing used peripheral blood, collected on day 0 of AZD1222 vaccination. The chain's CDR3 is CASSQEDRGGDEQYF. Written as DNA, the CDR3 is TGCGCCAGCAGCCAAGAAGACAGGGGTGGGGACGAGCAGTACTTC.